Described below is a single T cell receptor beta chain sequence and its context. Followed over time, Seattle patients had been enrolled while infection was active. The repertoire was sequenced with immunoSEQ multiplex PCR; TCRdb's copy has only in-frame clones and lacks some. Here the sample spans fewer than 200,000 clones, about 80% being singletons. These data belong to a study of blood T cell repertoires in COVID-19. As for the study in general: The analysed material was cDNA or gDNA that came from T cells, B-cell-depleted T cells, or PBMCs.

The CDR3 loop spans 16 amino acids. V trimming: 3 bases; J trimming: 3 bases; junction bases outside the gene matches: 4. Germline CDR1 SGHVS, CDR2 FNYEAQ. The receptor comes from a woman aged 40 to 50 with COVID-19, enrolled during active disease. Sequencing used peripheral blood. The V call is TRBV7-6, the J call TRBJ2-1; 11 bases align to TRBD2. The DNA of the CDR3 is TGTGCCAGCAGCTTCCTGACTAGCGGGAACTACAATGAGCAGTTCTTC. The encoded protein is CASSFLTSGNYNEQFF.